This T cell receptor beta chain is from a study of cytomegalovirus exposure and HLA in healthy donors. In the study overall: The study's early data release held around 85 million unique TCRs from HLA-typed donors. Study-wide findings and caveats: Later analysis demonstrated an association between a missense DCLRE1C variant and TCR beta V- and J-gene trimming.

Deletions cut 3 bases from V and 1 base from J, with 13 bases between. CDR1 and CDR2 from the germline V gene are MDHEN and SYDVKM. The CDR3 runs to 15 residues. PCR employed 60 Vbeta and 13 Jbeta primers. Method: immunoSEQ multiplex PCR; TCRdb's copy keeps in-frame clones and lacks some. The sample lists about 150,000 clones; 80% were seen once. About this clone: What it binds is not known.

The chain recombines TRBV28 with TRBJ2-7, with D maybe TRBD2 (6 bases). Material: PBMCs. This sequence was found in a woman aged 40 to 50 in good health and CMV-seropositive. The CDR3 loop is CASSFGASVSYEQYF. The CDR3 DNA sequence: TGTGCCAGCAGTTTCGGGGCTAGCGTATCCTACGAGCAGTACTTC.